Listed here are 32 T cell receptor beta chains from one sample, sequenced in a study of shared clonotypes between healthy human individuals. Data came from immunoSEQ multiplex PCR; TCRdb stores just in-frame clones and leaves some out. The table includes about 820,000 clones, 92% detected once. The naive CD8 subset, CD45RO-negative cells positively selected for CCR7, excluded terminally differentiated effector memory CD45RA+ cells. Sequencing was carried out using naive CD8+ T cells sorted from blood. Receptors were obtained from a man aged 25-45 years in good health.

This chain uses TRBV4-1 with TRBJ1-4, with D hard to call. CDR1 and CDR2 from the germline V gene are MGHRA and YSYEKL. Trimming removed 1 base at V and 4 bases at J, with 7 bases between. CDR3 length: 14 residues. The CDR3 is CASSQGPLNEKLFF. CDR3 nucleotide sequence: TGCGCCAGCAGCCAAGGTCCGCTTAATGAAAAACTGTTTTTT.

CDR3 protein: CSGTWGDEQFF. The DNA for the CDR3 is TGCAGTGGAACTTGGGGCGATGAGCAGTTCTTC. The rearrangement uses TRBV20-1 and TRBJ2-1, with a possible D match to TRBD1 (5 bases). Per germline, CDR1 DFQATT and CDR2 SNEGSKA (reference sequence). Deletions cut 7 bases from V and 8 bases from J, with 12 bases between. This CDR3 spans 11 amino acids.

This sequence joins TRBV7-8 and TRBJ2-2; 12 positions match TRBD2. V trimming: 3 bases; J trimming: 5 bases; junction bases outside the gene matches: 4. Germline V gene sequence: CDR1 SGHVS, CDR2 FQNEAQ. CDR3 length equals 16 residues. CDR3 loop: CASSFRLAGETGELFF. The CDR3, as DNA: TGTGCCAGCAGCTTTCGACTAGCGGGAGAAACCGGGGAGCTGTTTTTT.

The CDR3 region has the DNA TGTGCCAGCAGTCCAGGAGCGCCGACTGGGGCCAACGTCCTGACTTTC. It specifies CASSPGAPTGANVLTF. The chain joins TRBV28 to TRBJ2-6; D not certain. The CDR3 loop spans 16 amino acids. CDR1 and CDR2 (germline): MDHEN, SYDVKM. V lost 5 bases and J 2 bases, leaving 13 bases between the germline ends.

This chain links TRBV7-6 with TRBJ1-5; D ambiguous. Germline V gene data show CDR1 as SGHVS and CDR2 as FNYEAQ. V was shortened by 5 bases and J by 6 bases, with 11 bases between the two germline ends. The CDR3 spans 13 residues. The chain's CDR3 is CASSPSLGQPQHF. As DNA, the CDR3 is TGTGCCAGCAGCCCTTCGCTCGGTCAGCCCCAGCATTTT. Full variable domain (remainder filled in from reference TRBV7-6 and TRBJ1-5): GAGVSQSPRYKVTKRGQDVALRCDPISGHVSLYWYRQALGQGPEFLTYFNYEAQQDKSGLPNDRFSAERPEGSISTLTIQRTEQRDSAMYRCASSPSLGQPQHFGDGTRLSIL.

The gene calls are TRBV7-9 and TRBJ2-6; no firm D call. Germline values: CDR1 SEHNR, CDR2 FQNEAQ (reference sequence). Trimming shortened V by 7 bases and J by 2 bases, and 9 bases separated the two germline ends. This CDR3 has 14 residues. CDR3: CASNLGAGANVLTF. The DNA of the CDR3 is TGTGCCAGCAATCTTGGTGCTGGGGCCAACGTCCTGACTTTC.

The gene calls are TRBV2 and TRBJ2-1; 8 bases match TRBD2. Germline V CDR1 and CDR2: SNHLY, FYNNEI. V was clipped by 11 bases and J by 4 bases; unmatched bases: 7. The CDR3 covers 13 residues. The CDR3 loop is CACYSGTYNEQFF. Written as DNA, the CDR3 is TGTGCCTGCTATAGCGGGACTTACAATGAGCAGTTCTTC.

This sequence joins TRBV5-6 and TRBJ2-5; the match to TRBD2 covers 7 bases. This CDR3 comprises 14 residues. Germline lookup yields CDR1 SGHDT and CDR2 YYEEEE. V lost 6 bases and J lost 5; bases outside the gene matches: 10. The CDR3 DNA follows: TGTGCCAGCACCTCTGGCGGGAGTTTGGAGACCCAGTACTTC. Translating gives CASTSGGSLETQYF.

The J gene is TRBJ1-1, the V gene TRBV28; no definite D call. The CDR3 is made up of 12 amino acids. Germline V gene sequence: CDR1 MDHEN, CDR2 SYDVKM. Trimming took off 8 bases at V and 12 bases at J, with 19 bases between the two ends. The CDR3 here is CASAFLGDGTFF. CDR3 in DNA: TGTGCCAGCGCCTTTTTGGGCGATGGAACTTTCTTT.

This chain connects TRBV30 to TRBJ1-1; no clear D. The CDR3 runs to 14 residues. The germline gives CDR1 GTSNPN, CDR2 SVGIG (reference sequence). V was cut by 0 bases and J by 3 bases, with 11 bases left in between. In DNA, the CDR3 is TGTGCCTGGAGTGTAGCCGCTGGTTACACTGAAGCTTTCTTT. Amino acid sequence: CAWSVAAGYTEAFF.

The V gene is TRBV9, the J gene TRBJ2-7; D may be TRBD1 or TRBD2 (5 bases each). V lost 4 bases to trimming and J lost 5 bases, with 25 bases between them. Germline values: CDR1 SGDLS, CDR2 YYNGEE. The CDR3 consists of 17 residues. The CDR3 protein is CASSPGRGRAGLNEQYF. The CDR3 DNA is TGTGCCAGCAGCCCCGGCCGGGGAAGGGCAGGGCTCAACGAGCAGTACTTC. Full variable domain (outside the CDR3, taken from reference TRBV9 and TRBJ2-7): DSGVTQTPKHLITATGQRVTLRCSPRSGDLSVYWYQQSLDQGLQFLIQYYNGEERAKGNILERFSAQQFPDLHSELNLSSLELGDSALYFCASSPGRGRAGLNEQYFGPGTRLTVT.

The chain recombines TRBV19 with TRBJ2-3; D gene uncertain. V was trimmed by 7 bases and J by 3 bases, leaving 14 bases between them. Germline V gene sequence: CDR1 LNHDA, CDR2 SQIVND (reference sequence). This CDR3 comprises 14 residues. CDR3 region: CASTGVFGTDTQYF. The CDR3 DNA reads as TGTGCCAGTACAGGAGTATTCGGGACAGATACGCAGTATTTT.

The chain is built from TRBV6-6 and TRBJ1-1; 7 nucleotides align to TRBD1. J was trimmed by 4 bases and V by 5 bases; bases with no gene match: 1. The V gene's germline CDR1 is MNHNY and CDR2 SVGAGI (reference sequence). The CDR3 is 12 amino acids. The CDR3 is CASSDRVTEAFF. DNA for the CDR3: TGTGCCAGCAGTGACAGGGTCACTGAAGCTTTCTTT.

The rearrangement joins TRBV10-3 to TRBJ1-2; maybe TRBD1 (5 bases). The CDR3 has 15 residues. Trimming removed 6 bases at V and 6 bases at J, with 20 bases between. Germline loops: CDR1 ENHRY, CDR2 SYGVKD. The CDR3 sequence is CAIRSGTLDRHGYTF. The CDR3 DNA is TGTGCCATCAGATCCGGGACTTTGGATCGGCATGGCTACACCTTC.

The V call is TRBV2, the J call TRBJ2-7; 7 bases are shared with TRBD1. The CDR3 length is 13 residues. J was trimmed by 4 bases and V by 4 bases; bases with no gene match: 4. Germline values: CDR1 SNHLY, CDR2 FYNNEI. CDR3 region: CASSGRDRYEQYF. The DNA of the CDR3 is TGTGCCAGCAGTGGCCGGGACAGATACGAGCAGTACTTC. Combining the CDR3 with reference TRBV2 and TRBJ2-7 gives the whole variable domain EPEVTQTPSHQVTQMGQEVILRCVPISNHLYFYWYRQILGQKVEFLVSFYNNEISEKSEIFDDQFSVERPDGSNFTLKIRSTKLEDSAMYFCASSGRDRYEQYFGPGTRLTVT.

This clone appeared a single time. The rearrangement uses TRBV27 and TRBJ2-7, with no clear D. The germline V gene encodes CDR1 MNHEY and CDR2 SMNVEV (reference sequence). Trimming stripped 6 bases from V and 3 bases from J, with 15 bases between. The CDR3 runs 14 residues. CDR3 nucleotides: TGTGCCAGCAGCGATTTTGGCGCCCGCTACGAGCAGTACTTC. Protein: CASSDFGARYEQYF.

The sample holds one count of this clone. This chain joins TRBV10-3 and TRBJ2-3; D perhaps matches TRBD2 (7 bases). V gave up 3 bases and J gave up 6 bases, with 22 bases separating them. This CDR3 comprises 17 residues. The germline CDR1 and CDR2 sequences are ENHRY and SYGVKD. The chain's CDR3 is CAISEVGLRGRGDTQYF. The CDR3 DNA reads as TGTGCCATCAGTGAAGTTGGTTTGAGGGGGAGGGGTGATACGCAGTATTTT.

The rearrangement joins TRBV27 to TRBJ2-3; possibly TRBD1 for D (6 bases). Trimming removed 5 bases from V and 5 bases from J, with 8 bases in between. The CDR3 loop spans 12 amino acids. Germline V lookup: CDR1 MNHEY, CDR2 SMNVEV (reference sequence). CDR3 region: CASSRGGDTQYF. DNA for the CDR3: TGTGCCAGCAGTCGAGGGGGAGATACGCAGTATTTT.

The chain couples TRBV5-4 to TRBJ2-1, with a possible D match to TRBD2 (6 bases). In germline, CDR1 is SGHNT, CDR2 YYREEE (reference sequence). V was cut by 6 bases and J by 0 bases, with 10 bases left in between. This CDR3 region has 14 residues. The CDR3 here is CASMEGGSYNEQFF. Written as DNA, the CDR3 is TGTGCCAGCATGGAGGGTGGCTCCTACAATGAGCAGTTCTTC.

The gene calls are TRBV16 and TRBJ2-7, with TRBD1 matching over 10 bases. The CDR3 is made up of 15 amino acids. With V trimmed by 1 base and J by 0 bases, 0 bases remained unmatched. Per germline, CDR1 KGHSY and CDR2 FQNENV. DNA of the CDR3: TGTGCCAGCAGCCAATGGACAGGGGGCTCCTACGAGCAGTACTTC. This sequence encodes CASSQWTGGSYEQYF.

This rearrangement joins TRBV7-9 to TRBJ2-5; D may correspond to TRBD1 or TRBD2 (5 bases each). This CDR3 region has 15 residues. V lost 5 bases and J 4 bases, leaving 17 bases between the germline ends. The germline CDR1 and CDR2 sequences are SEHNR and FQNEAQ (reference sequence). The CDR3 coding sequence is TGTGCCAGCAGCCCCTGGTGGGACGGTATAGAGACCCAGTACTTC. Encoded protein: CASSPWWDGIETQYF.

V usage is TRBV27 and J usage is TRBJ2-5; D is possibly TRBD2 (5 bases). V was clipped by 0 bases and J by 5 bases, with 10 bases between them. Germline assignment: CDR1 MNHEY and CDR2 SMNVEV (reference sequence). This CDR3 is built from 14 residues. The CDR3 region is CASSLSPGGETQYF. The CDR3 DNA reads TGTGCCAGCAGTTTATCACCCGGCGGGGAGACCCAGTACTTC.

This chain joins TRBV7-8 and TRBJ2-1, with TRBD2 matching over 10 bases. Germline V CDR1 and CDR2: SGHVS, FQNEAQ. After removal of 4 bases from V and 10 bases from J, the junction contained 10 bases not matched to a gene. This CDR3 is 15 amino acids long. This CDR3 reads CASSSLLAGIREQFF. As DNA, the CDR3 is TGTGCCAGCAGCTCTTTACTAGCGGGGATAAGGGAGCAGTTCTTC.

This clone is a singleton in its sample. V and J are TRBV15 and TRBJ1-1; D gene uncertain. This CDR3 has 13 residues. Germline lookup yields CDR1 LNHNV and CDR2 YYDKDF (reference sequence). V was pared by 3 bases and J by 1 base, with 6 bases between. CDR3 coding DNA: TGTGCCACCAGCAGCTATCCGAACACTGAAGCTTTCTTT. Encoded protein: CATSSYPNTEAFF.

The rearrangement links TRBV19 to TRBJ1-5; 7 bases match TRBD1. Losses at the gene ends were 3 bases for V and 4 bases for J; bases not matched to a gene: 18. CDR3 size: 19 residues. Germline V gene lookup returns CDR1 LNHDA and CDR2 SQIVND (reference sequence). This CDR3 is CASSIIIGRTGEPNQPQHF. CDR3 coding DNA: TGTGCCAGTAGTATCATTATAGGCCGGACAGGCGAACCTAATCAGCCCCAGCATTTT. Full variable domain (outside the CDR3, taken from reference TRBV19 and TRBJ1-5): DGGITQSPKYLFRKEGQNVTLSCEQNLNHDAMYWYRQDPGQGLRLIYYSQIVNDFQKGDIAEGYSVSREKKESFPLTVTSAQKNPTAFYLCASSIIIGRTGEPNQPQHFGDGTRLSIL.

The V and J genes are TRBV13 and TRBJ1-2, with D perhaps TRBD1 (5 bases). The CDR3 has 15 amino acids. Germline V lookup: CDR1 PRHDT, CDR2 FYEKMQ (reference sequence). Trimming removed 1 base from V and 4 bases from J, with 13 bases in between. This CDR3 reads CASSLAGRESYGYTF. In DNA, the CDR3 is TGTGCCAGCAGCTTAGCCGGCAGGGAATCCTATGGCTACACCTTC.

This sequence joins TRBV2 and TRBJ2-7; 7 positions match TRBD1. After removal of 10 bases from V and 2 bases from J, the junction contained 5 bases not matched to a gene. The CDR3 is made up of 12 amino acids. Per germline, CDR1 SNHLY and CDR2 FYNNEI. The CDR3 DNA reads TGTGCCAACCGGGACAGAACCTACGAGCAGTACTTC. The encoded protein is CANRDRTYEQYF.

The chain links TRBV27 to TRBJ1-5; D is unresolved. CDR3 length: 18 residues. The V end was cut by 6 bases, the J end by 1 base, with 22 bases between. Per germline, CDR1 MNHEY and CDR2 SMNVEV (reference sequence). The DNA for the CDR3 is TGTGCCAGCAGCCCGGTCCCCCCCTCCCCGGGGAGCAATCAGCCCCAGCATTTT. This sequence encodes CASSPVPPSPGSNQPQHF.

This clone appeared a single time. J is TRBJ2-7 and V is TRBV14; weak D call: TRBD1 (6 bases). Germline CDR1 is SGHDN and CDR2 is FVKESK. CDR3 size: 14 residues. V gave up 1 base and J gave up 4 bases, with 11 bases separating them. The CDR3 DNA follows: TGTGCCAGCAGCCAAGTACAGGGAGCTTACGAGCAGTACTTC. Its protein product is CASSQVQGAYEQYF.

The chain employs TRBV6-6 and TRBJ2-1, with TRBD2 identical over 12 bases. This CDR3 has 15 amino acids. CDR1 is MNHNY, CDR2 SVGAGI, per germline (reference sequence). V shed 5 bases and J 6 bases; nucleotides not matched to a gene: 5. The CDR3 DNA follows: TGTGCCAGCAGTACCGCTAGCGGGAGGGCCAATGAGCAGTTCTTC. Protein sequence: CASSTASGRANEQFF.

This chain links TRBV5-1 with TRBJ2-5; perhaps TRBD1 as D (5 bases). Trimming removed 0 bases at V and 2 bases at J, with 14 bases between. The CDR3 loop spans 16 amino acids. Germline V CDR1 and CDR2: SGHRS, YFSETQ. The CDR3 DNA follows: TGCGCCAGCAGCTTGGGGGCAGGGTGGCAACAAGAGACCCAGTACTTC. Protein: CASSLGAGWQQETQYF.

This clone turned up a few times. The gene calls are TRBV29-1 and TRBJ2-1; D is uncertain. This CDR3 spans 16 amino acids. CDR1 is SQVTM and CDR2 is ANQGSEA in the germline V gene. Trimming took off 1 base at V and 0 bases at J, with 13 bases between the two ends. CDR3 amino acids: CSVEAQAEISYNEQFF. The DNA for the CDR3 is TGCAGCGTTGAAGCCCAGGCGGAAATCTCCTACAATGAGCAGTTCTTC.